These 29 T cell receptor beta chains came from one sample sequenced in a study of CD8+CD57+ T cells in acquired aplastic anemia. The authors sequenced patients whose flow cytometry had shown CD8+CD57+ cell expansion. For CDR3 and TCR beta VDJ profiling, genomic DNA was the template used. TCRdb processed the reads anew with MiXCR; each CDR3 protein has one entry. The table has about 98,000 distinct CDR3 sequences, approximately 73% seen once. Input material: sorted CD4+, CD8+, or CD8+CD57+ T cells (not recorded which) from PBMCs. The receptors here all came from a human donor with aplastic anemia.

This clonotype is a singleton in its sample. The V call is TRBV29-1, the J call TRBJ2-5; D uncertain. The germline V gene has CDR1 SQVTM and CDR2 ANQGSEA. V lost 7 bases and J lost 0, with 12 bases in between. CDR3 size: 13 residues. CDR3 protein: CSASGSYQETQYF. In DNA form, the CDR3 reads TGCAGCGCTTCGGGCTCGTACCAAGAGACCCAGTACTTC.

The chain is built from TRBV15 and TRBJ1-5; D is ambiguous. CDR1 is LNHNV and CDR2 is YYDKDF in the germline V gene (reference sequence). V lost 0 bases, J lost 1 base, and 10 bases lay in between. The CDR3 length is 16 residues. The CDR3 loop is CATSRDAGPSNQPQHF. CDR3 DNA: TGTGCCACCAGCAGAGATGCAGGTCCGAGCAATCAGCCCCAGCATTTT.

CDR3 region: CASKPGQGADTEAFF. As DNA, the CDR3 is TGCGCCAGCAAGCCGGGACAGGGGGCGGACACTGAAGCTTTCTTT. The V call is TRBV10-1, the J call TRBJ1-1; 12 bases map to TRBD1. Per the germline V gene, CDR1 is WNHNN and CDR2 is SYGVQD (reference sequence). V shed 7 bases, J shed 3 bases, and the junction held 6 bases outside the gene matches. The CDR3 extends over 15 amino acids.

The rearrangement uses TRBV10-3 and TRBJ2-3; D is possibly TRBD1 or TRBD2 (5 bases each). Germline CDR1 and CDR2: ENHRY and SYGVKD. V was trimmed by 0 bases and J by 6 bases, leaving 22 bases between them. There are 18 residues in the CDR3. Here the CDR3 reads CAISESIGTPYPEDTQYF. For the CDR3, the DNA is TGTGCCATCAGTGAGTCAATAGGGACGCCCTACCCGGAGGATACGCAGTATTTT.

With regard to this clonotype: The final CDR3 position lacks the conserved phenylalanine or tryptophan, pointing to a likely read error. J is TRBJ2-7 and V is TRBV14; 9 nucleotides align to TRBD1. In germline, CDR1 is SGHDN, CDR2 FVKESK. CDR3 length: 14 amino acids. Trimming removed 1 base from V and 6 bases from J; junction bases left unmatched: 4. The CDR3 here is CASSQVDRGVEQYL. The CDR3 region has the DNA TGTGCCAGCAGCCAAGTCGACAGGGGGGTCGAGCAGTACCTC.

This clonotype occurred a few times. The chain uses TRBV7-9 and TRBJ1-2; TRBD1 is a possible D gene (5 bases). CDR1 and CDR2 from the germline V gene are SEHNR and FQNEAQ (reference sequence). This CDR3 region has 13 residues. V gave up 10 bases and J gave up 1 base, with 13 bases separating them. CDR3: CATRQHNNYGYTF. The CDR3 DNA reads TGTGCCACTCGACAGCATAATAACTATGGCTACACCTTC. The full variable domain, its missing parts supplied by reference TRBV7-9 and TRBJ1-2, is DTGVSQNPRHKITKRGQNVTFRCDPISEHNRLYWYRQTLGQGPEFLTYFQNEAQLEKSRLLSDRFSAERPKGSFSTLEIQRTEQGDSAMYLCATRQHNNYGYTFGSGTRLTVV.

J is TRBJ1-2 and V is TRBV7-9; D call uncertain. The CDR3 contains 15 residues. Germline V gene data show CDR1 as SEHNR and CDR2 as FQNEAQ (reference sequence). V was pared by 1 base and J by 5 bases, with 14 bases between. CDR3 region: CASSLGDAPIYGYTF. The CDR3, as DNA: TGTGCCAGCAGCTTAGGAGACGCGCCGATATATGGCTACACCTTC.

This CDR3 is CSVDGLGRTDTQYF. For the CDR3, the DNA is TGCAGCGTTGACGGACTAGGTAGAACAGATACGCAGTATTTT. The rearrangement links TRBV29-1 to TRBJ2-3; 7 nucleotides match TRBD2. CDR1 and CDR2 from the germline V gene are SQVTM and ANQGSEA. V shed 3 bases, J shed 3 bases, and the junction held 6 bases outside the gene matches. This CDR3 region has 14 residues.

This sequence joins TRBV9 and TRBJ2-3, with TRBD1 as a possible D gene (5 bases). Deletions cut 8 bases from V and 4 bases from J, with 11 bases between. Germline V CDR1 and CDR2: SGDLS, YYNGEE. This CDR3 spans 12 amino acids. The CDR3 spells CASRQGSDTQYF. CDR3 bases: TGTGCCAGTAGGCAGGGTTCAGATACGCAGTATTTT.

This clonotype has a handful of counts. The chain couples TRBV20-1 to TRBJ2-5, with 10 bases lining up with TRBD2. CDR3 length: 15 amino acids. V lost 2 bases to trimming and J lost 5 bases; unmatched junction nucleotides: 8. The germline V gene encodes CDR1 DFQATT and CDR2 SNEGSKA (reference sequence). As DNA, the CDR3 is TGCAGTGCTAGATCAGCGGGAGGGCCCGGGGAGACCCAGTACTTC. It translates to CSARSAGGPGETQYF.

V gene TRBV9 combines with J gene TRBJ2-7; TRBD1 might be the D (6 bases). This CDR3 contains 12 residues. With 0 bases removed from V and 5 bases from J, the gap between germline ends came to 6 bases. Germline V gives CDR1 SGDLS, CDR2 YYNGEE. CDR3 residues: CASSVGQDEQYF. The CDR3 nucleotides read TGTGCCAGCAGCGTAGGACAGGACGAGCAGTACTTC.

The J gene is TRBJ2-7, the V gene TRBV19, with TRBD2 matching over 9 bases. V lost 7 bases, J lost 0 bases, and 7 bases stayed unmatched. This CDR3 region has 15 residues. CDR1 and CDR2 (germline): LNHDA, SQIVND (reference sequence). The CDR3 spells CASTSSGESSYEQYF. DNA of the CDR3: TGTGCCAGTACCTCTAGCGGGGAAAGCTCCTACGAGCAGTACTTC. Filled out from reference TRBV19 and TRBJ2-7, the complete variable domain reads DGGITQSPKYLFRKEGQNVTLSCEQNLNHDAMYWYRQDPGQGLRLIYYSQIVNDFQKGDIAEGYSVSREKKESFPLTVTSAQKNPTAFYLCASTSSGESSYEQYFGPGTRLTVT.

V usage is TRBV2 and J usage is TRBJ1-3; D may be TRBD1 (5 bases). Deletions cut 4 bases from V and 9 bases from J, with 7 bases between. The CDR3 is 11 amino acids. Germline V lookup: CDR1 SNHLY, CDR2 FYNNEI. In DNA, the CDR3 is TGTGCCAGCAGTGGGGGCACCACCATATATTTT. It yields the protein CASSGGTTIYF.

V usage is TRBV18 and J usage is TRBJ1-4; TRBD1 is a possible D gene (5 bases). Between the trimmed V and J ends, which lost 3 bases and 8 bases, there was a span of 10 bases. The CDR3 extends over 13 amino acids. The V gene's germline CDR1 is KGHSH and CDR2 LQKENI. CDR3 region: CASSPGRQEKLFF. CDR3 DNA sequence: TGTGCCAGCTCACCGGGGAGACAGGAAAAACTGTTTTTT.

The rearrangement links TRBV14 to TRBJ2-5; 10 bases align to TRBD1. The germline V gene has CDR1 SGHDN and CDR2 FVKESK. The CDR3 extends over 16 amino acids. The J segment lost 4 bases and the V segment lost 5 bases, leaving 10 bases of the junction unmatched. CDR3 in DNA: TGTGCCAGCAGCTTGACAGGGGGCGGGCTGGGAGAGACCCAGTACTTC. Its translation is CASSLTGGGLGETQYF.

V gene TRBV2 combines with J gene TRBJ2-7, with 10 bases aligning to TRBD1. Trimming at V came to 6 bases and at J to 3 bases, leaving 5 bases not matched to a gene. The germline V gene encodes CDR1 SNHLY and CDR2 FYNNEI. This CDR3 comprises 14 residues. DNA of the CDR3: TGTGCCAGCAGGAGGGACAGGGGAAGCTACGAGCAGTACTTC. Encoded protein: CASRRDRGSYEQYF. The full variable domain, with the rest looked up from reference TRBV2 and TRBJ2-7, is EPEVTQTPSHQVTQMGQEVILRCVPISNHLYFYWYRQILGQKVEFLVSFYNNEISEKSEIFDDQFSVERPDGSNFTLKIRSTKLEDSAMYFCASRRDRGSYEQYFGPGTRLTVT.

This clonotype was seen more than once but under ten times. This chain joins TRBV20-1 and TRBJ2-7, with D tentatively TRBD2 (7 bases). V was shortened by 6 bases and J by 1 base, with 19 bases between the two germline ends. Germline lookup yields CDR1 DFQATT and CDR2 SNEGSKA (reference sequence). This CDR3 is built from 15 residues. The CDR3 nucleotides are TGCAGTGCCATAGTGGCGGGGGCCGGATCCTACGAGCAGTACTTC. This translates into CSAIVAGAGSYEQYF.

The chain joins TRBV15 to TRBJ2-1; tentative D call: TRBD2 (7 bases). The length of the CDR3 is 14 residues. From germline, CDR1 is LNHNV and CDR2 YYDKDF (reference sequence). Trimming took 5 bases from V and 8 from J, leaving 16 bases between them. The CDR3 protein is CATSGGGRLDEQFF. The CDR3 DNA follows: TGTGCCACCAGCGGGGGGGGCAGGCTGGATGAGCAGTTCTTC.

Comment on this clonotype: Compared with germline, one end of the junction differs, possibly owing to a read error. The chain joins TRBV10-3 to TRBJ2-7; TRBD1 aligns across 8 bases. This CDR3 spans 14 amino acids. Germline lookup yields CDR1 ENHRY and CDR2 SYGVKD. The CDR3 is CASSGDRTTYEQYF. The CDR3, as DNA: TGTGCCAGCAGTGGGGACAGGACTACCTACGAGCAGTACTTC.

This sequence joins TRBV12-3 or TRBV12-4 and TRBJ1-1; D unclear. Deletions cut 1 base from V and 5 bases from J, with 8 bases between. The length of the CDR3 is 13 residues. CDR3 nucleotides: TGTGCCAGCAGTTTAGGCATCCTGACTGAAGCTTTCTTT. This translates into CASSLGILTEAFF.

This chain links TRBV20-1 with TRBJ1-2, with TRBD1 matching over 8 bases. Germline V gene lookup returns CDR1 DFQATT and CDR2 SNEGSKA (reference sequence). The junction had 7 bases not matched to a gene; V was cut back by 5 bases and J by 2 bases. This CDR3 spans 14 amino acids. The CDR3 region is CSALPGTGNYGYTF. In DNA, the CDR3 is TGCAGTGCTCTACCCGGGACAGGCAACTATGGCTACACCTTC.

On this clonotype: A much larger clone differs from this one at a single base, so this may be a read error. This chain joins TRBV24-1 and TRBJ2-1, with D possibly TRBD2 on 7 matching bases. Looked up from germline, CDR1 is KGHDR and CDR2 is SFDVKD. The CDR3 consists of 16 residues. Trimming removed 11 bases from V and 4 bases from J, with 23 bases in between. CDR3 sequence reads: CANRAWWGGRYNEQFF. The CDR3 nucleotides read TGTGCCAACAGGGCATGGTGGGGGGGCCGGTACAATGAGCAGTTCTTC.

This chain connects TRBV7-9 to TRBJ1-6, with TRBD1 matching 7 bases. This CDR3 comprises 15 residues. Germline trimming cut 4 bases from V and 6 bases from J; bases unmatched to any gene: 6. Germline V lookup: CDR1 SEHNR, CDR2 FQNEAQ (reference sequence). CDR3 sequence: CASSSGQESNSPLHF. As DNA, the CDR3 is TGTGCCAGCAGCTCCGGACAGGAGAGTAATTCACCCCTCCACTTT.

This clonotype was recorded many times. The rearrangement links TRBV3-1 to TRBJ2-1, with 11 bases lining up with TRBD2. Germline V CDR1 and CDR2: LGHDT, YNNKEL (reference sequence). This CDR3 has 16 residues. V lost 4 bases and J lost 6; bases outside the gene matches: 8. Here the CDR3 reads CASSLGLAEVVNEQFF. The CDR3 nucleotides read TGTGCCAGCAGCCTGGGACTAGCGGAGGTGGTCAATGAGCAGTTCTTC.

The chain links TRBV5-1 to TRBJ2-5; a weak D match, TRBD2 (6 bases). Germline V CDR1 and CDR2: SGHRS, YFSETQ. The CDR3 sequence is 14 residues long. Trimming took off 2 bases at V and 7 bases at J, with 15 bases between the two ends. The CDR3 spells CASSFSGGGVTQYF. The CDR3 region has the DNA TGCGCCAGCAGCTTTTCAGGTGGAGGGGTGACCCAGTACTTC.

V is TRBV10-3 and J is TRBJ1-5; the D gene is possibly TRBD1 (5 bases). CDR3 length: 13 amino acids. Trimming cost V 10 bases and J 5 bases, with 15 bases left between them. CDR1 is ENHRY, CDR2 SYGVKD, per germline. The CDR3 region is CATHVGQDQPQHF. The CDR3 nucleotides read TGTGCCACGCACGTAGGACAAGATCAGCCCCAGCATTTT.

This chain connects TRBV19 to TRBJ1-5; 7 bases are shared with TRBD1. The CDR3 contains 15 residues. Germline CDR1 and CDR2: LNHDA and SQIVND (reference sequence). V dropped 2 bases and J dropped 6; count of bases not matched to a gene: 7. The CDR3, as DNA: TGTGCCAGTAGTATATTCCCGCAGGGGGGTCAGCCCCAGCATTTT. As protein: CASSIFPQGGQPQHF.

The rearrangement links TRBV20-1 to TRBJ2-3; either TRBD1 or TRBD2 may supply D (5 bases each). Germline V gene lookup returns CDR1 DFQATT and CDR2 SNEGSKA (reference sequence). The CDR3 runs 14 residues. Trimming stripped 3 bases from V and 0 bases from J, with 10 bases between. CDR3 loop: CSASIGASTDTQYF. The CDR3 DNA follows: TGCAGTGCTAGTATCGGGGCCAGCACAGATACGCAGTATTTT.

The chain couples TRBV12-3 or TRBV12-4 to TRBJ2-1; D is perhaps TRBD1 (8 bases). The CDR3 contains 16 residues. Trimming cost V 6 bases and J 9 bases, with 24 bases left between them. The CDR3 spells CASRNRAGQGGLEQFF. CDR3 sequence (DNA): TGTGCCAGCAGAAATAGGGCCGGACAGGGAGGGCTTGAGCAGTTCTTC.